A single T cell receptor beta chain is shown here with its context. Then a second PCR, running roughly 6 to 12 cycles, was carried out with a sample-barcoded 5' primer and a J-beta primer mix. With 12 random nucleotides, a template-switch adaptor tagged each individual cDNA molecule. TCRdb used MiXCR to reprocess the 5' RACE reads, holding one entry per CDR3 protein. The table records 730,000 or so distinct CDR3 sequences, around 41% of them present only once. Trimming stripped 6 bases from V and 7 bases from J, with 34 bases between. CDR1 is SEHNR and CDR2 is FQNEAQ in the germline V gene (reference sequence). CDR3 length equals 19 residues. These data belong to a study of blood T cells in healthy people across ages.

The sequencing input was blood. This clonotype originated in an elderly man in good health. V is TRBV7-9 and J is TRBJ2-7; weak D call: TRBD2 (6 bases). CDR3 sequence reads: CASSSLGGTGVRSYNEQYF. The CDR3 DNA is TGTGCCAGCAGTTCACTTGGGGGTACGGGAGTACGGTCCTACAATGAGCAGTACTTC.